The present T cell receptor (beta chain) was sequenced within a study of response to subunit inactivated influenza vaccine. MiXCR, applied by TCRdb to the RT-PCR reads, yields one record per CDR3 protein. Among 800,000 to 1,000,000 distinct CDR3 sequences listed, roughly 20% were seen once. Points from the study as a whole: Few additional T cells are recruited per seasonal influenza vaccination, authors suggested.

A remark on this clonotype: Its matching antigen is unknown.

V dropped 4 bases and J dropped 6 bases, with 10 bases sitting between them. Germline CDR1 reads SEHNR; CDR2 reads FQNEAQ (reference sequence). The CDR3 runs to 13 residues. The sequence was obtained from a man in his fifties who received an inactivated influenza vaccine. The specimen was PBMCs from blood, collected roughly 5 days after vaccination. This chain uses TRBV7-9 with TRBJ2-1; D unclear. CDR3 nucleotide sequence: TGTGCCAGCAGCTCGGATTACCCCAATGAGCAGTTCTTC. Translation: CASSSDYPNEQFF.